This TCR beta chain appears in the sequencing data of a study of blood T cell repertoires in COVID-19. Study summary: Specimens from acute and convalescent COVID-19 originated in the United States, Italy and Spain. In each case, the material was cDNA or gDNA derived from T cells, B-cell-depleted T cells, or PBMCs.

In assigning cohorts, the study relied on participant-reported clinical history. Authors' processing steps: It was from reference gene primer amplification that nucleated cell counts were estimated. Data came from immunoSEQ multiplex PCR; TCRdb stores just in-frame clones and leaves some out. That table is the source of V, J and clone size, and D and trimming were worked out from the DNA. The data show approximately 330,000 clones, 65% to 90% seen once. The CDR3 extends over 11 amino acids. V lost 8 bases to trimming and J lost 4 bases, with 6 bases between them. This sequence joins TRBV12-3 or TRBV12-4 and TRBJ2-1; D remains ambiguous. Sequenced sample: PBMCs or T cells enriched from blood (not recorded which). This sequence originates from a middle-aged woman with acute COVID-19. This chain's CDR3 is CASGSYNEQFF. DNA of the CDR3: TGTGCCAGCGGCTCGTACAATGAGCAGTTCTTC.